The 30 T cell receptor beta chains given below trace back to one sample, sequenced in a study of regulatory T cells in long-lasting Graves disease. CDR3-region Arm-PCR and iRepertoire HTBI primers produced the TCR beta libraries. TCRdb reprocessed the multiplex PCR reads with MiXCR, giving one entry per CDR3 protein. The data show approximately 350,000 distinct CDR3 sequences, roughly 25% seen once. The time point was: persistent/refractory GD, antithyroid drugs over 5 years with positive TRAb. From RNA extracted from PBMCs, the TCR library was made. The source material was peripheral blood mononuclear cells (PBMCs), sampled when the disease was refractory, from a patient treated with antithyroid drugs. These receptors were obtained from a woman in her thirties or forties with Graves disease.

This clonotype has ten or more counts. This CDR3 reads CSVEGGLAGAYEQYF. CDR3 DNA: TGCAGCGTTGAAGGGGGACTAGCGGGGGCCTACGAGCAGTACTTC. The chain links TRBV29-1 to TRBJ2-7; 14 nucleotides line up with TRBD2. The CDR3 contains 15 residues. Germline V gives CDR1 SQVTM, CDR2 ANQGSEA. V lost 1 base and J lost 2; bases outside the gene matches: 1.

This clonotype has a count of ten or more. This chain links TRBV7-8 with TRBJ2-5; D may be TRBD1 or TRBD2 (5 bases each). The CDR3 totals 18 residues. Germline loops: CDR1 SGHVS, CDR2 FQNEAQ. V lost 6 bases and J lost 2, with 25 bases in between. CDR3 nucleotide sequence: TGTGCCAGCAGTCATTATAGTATACTACCGGGACGACAAGAGACCCAGTACTTC. Amino acids: CASSHYSILPGRQETQYF.

This chain uses TRBV3-1 with TRBJ1-6, with TRBD1 identical over 8 bases. CDR3 length equals 16 residues. Germline trimming cut 6 bases from V and 6 bases from J; bases unmatched to any gene: 10. Germline V CDR1 and CDR2: LGHDT, YNNKEL (reference sequence). In DNA form, the CDR3 reads TGTGCCAGCAGGGGGCTCGGACAGGGAATTAATTCACCCCTCCACTTT. Translated: CASRGLGQGINSPLHF. The full variable domain, completed using reference TRBV3-1 and TRBJ1-6, is DTAVSQTPKYLVTQMGNDKSIKCEQNLGHDTMYWYKQDSKKFLKIMFSYNNKELIINETVPNRFSPKSPDKAHLNLHINSLELGDSAVYFCASRGLGQGINSPLHFGNGTRLTVT.

Many counts were recorded for this clonotype. CDR3 nucleotides: TGTGCCAGCAGCCCGCTCAGGGGAAGGGGAGAGACCCAGTACTTC. Translating it yields CASSPLRGRGETQYF. The chain uses TRBV11-2 and TRBJ2-5; a weak D match, TRBD1 (6 bases). This CDR3 region has 15 residues. Looked up from germline, CDR1 is SGHAT and CDR2 is FQNNGV. V was shortened by 5 bases and J by 4 bases, with 17 bases between the two germline ends.

In regard to this clonotype: This may be a read error, as it is one base from a much larger clone. The rearrangement links TRBV7-9 to TRBJ2-7; D remains ambiguous. The CDR3 spans 14 residues. Germline V lookup: CDR1 SEHNR, CDR2 FQNEAQ (reference sequence). The CDR3 is CVSSPRFSSYEQYF. CDR3 sequence (DNA): TGTGTCAGCAGCCCCCGCTTCAGCTCCTACGAGCAGTACTTC.

The table lists this clonotype with many counts. The gene calls are TRBV27 and TRBJ2-7; 7 bases align to TRBD1. The CDR3 has 14 residues. V trimming: 5 bases; J trimming: 0 bases; junction bases outside the gene matches: 4. Germline V CDR1 and CDR2: MNHEY, SMNVEV (reference sequence). The CDR3 DNA is TGTGCCAGCAGTGGCGACAGGGTCTCCTACGAGCAGTACTTC. Protein product: CASSGDRVSYEQYF.

There are a few counts of this clonotype. This chain connects TRBV6-5 to TRBJ2-5; D assignment may be TRBD1 or TRBD2 (5 bases each). V was trimmed by 4 bases and J by 5 bases, leaving 26 bases between them. The CDR3 is 18 residues long. Germline values: CDR1 MNHEY, CDR2 SVGAGI. DNA for the CDR3: TGTGCCAGCAGTTGGAGTTGGGGCGGAGGTGGGGCATCGGAGACCCAGTACTTC. Its protein product is CASSWSWGGGGASETQYF.

The chain couples TRBV7-9 to TRBJ2-5; 8 nucleotides match TRBD1. This CDR3 is built from 14 residues. The V segment lost 3 bases and the J segment 5 bases; nucleotides outside the gene matches: 5. Germline CDR1 SEHNR, CDR2 FQNEAQ (reference sequence). This CDR3 is CASSLARDRETQYF. CDR3 DNA: TGTGCCAGCAGCTTGGCCCGGGACAGGGAGACCCAGTACTTC.

This clonotype showed up just once. As DNA, the CDR3 is TGTGCCAGCAGGTTTGTTAGGAATGAGCAGTTCTTC. Translating it yields CASRFVRNEQFF. The V call is TRBV13, the J call TRBJ2-1; D uncertain. In germline, CDR1 is PRHDT, CDR2 FYEKMQ (reference sequence). V lost 6 bases, J lost 7 bases, and 10 bases lay in between. The CDR3 is made up of 12 amino acids.

There are many counts of this clonotype. The chain employs TRBV5-1 and TRBJ1-6; D not certain. The V gene's germline CDR1 is SGHRS and CDR2 YFSETQ. V was trimmed by 0 bases and J by 0 bases, leaving 7 bases between them. There are 16 residues in the CDR3. CDR3 DNA: TGCGCCAGCAGCTTGGAAGGAGTCTCCTATAATTCACCCCTCCACTTT. This codes for CASSLEGVSYNSPLHF.

At least ten counts were recorded for this clonotype. The rearrangement uses TRBV12-3 or TRBV12-4 and TRBJ2-2; 10 positions agree with TRBD2. V was pared by 7 bases and J by 6 bases, with 8 bases of the junction left unmatched. This CDR3 comprises 15 residues. The CDR3 DNA is TGTGCCAGCAAAGGGCGAGCGGGAGGGGCCGGGGAGCTGTTTTTT. Encoded protein: CASKGRAGGAGELFF.

The V gene is TRBV28, the J gene TRBJ2-3, with D unclear. The CDR3 is made up of 13 amino acids. Germline V gene sequence: CDR1 MDHEN, CDR2 SYDVKM. The ends were cut back, 6 bases at V and 3 bases at J, with 10 bases in the middle. CDR3 region: CASSKITTDTQYF. The CDR3 DNA follows: TGTGCCAGCAGCAAAATAACTACAGATACGCAGTATTTT.

The chain has TRBV15 and TRBJ1-5; TRBD1 matches 8 bases. Germline loops: CDR1 LNHNV, CDR2 YYDKDF (reference sequence). The V segment lost 8 bases and the J segment 4 bases; nucleotides outside the gene matches: 7. The CDR3 totals 14 residues. CDR3 nucleotide sequence: TGTGCCACCGCGCGCCGACAGGGGAATCAGCCCCAGCATTTT. Translating gives CATARRQGNQPQHF.

This clonotype was detected only a few times. This sequence joins TRBV19 and TRBJ2-2; D ambiguous. The germline V gene encodes CDR1 LNHDA and CDR2 SQIVND (reference sequence). This CDR3 region has 12 residues. Trimming removed 6 bases from V and 4 bases from J, with 6 bases in between. CDR3 sequence (DNA): TGTGCCAGTAGGATCCCCACCGGGGAGCTGTTTTTT. Encoded protein: CASRIPTGELFF.

This chain joins TRBV29-1 and TRBJ2-5; 8 bases match TRBD1. The CDR3 length is 14 residues. The ends lost 4 bases at V and 5 bases at J; junction bases unmatched: 9. CDR1 is SQVTM, CDR2 ANQGSEA, per germline. In DNA form, the CDR3 reads TGCAGCGTTGGTAACGCAGGGGGCGCGGAGACCCAGTACTTC. Translation gives CSVGNAGGAETQYF. The whole variable domain, filled in from reference TRBV29-1 and TRBJ2-5, reads SAVISQKPSRDICQRGTSLTIQCQVDSQVTMMFWYRQQPGQSLTLIATANQGSEATYESGFVIDKFPISRPNLTFSTLTVSNMSPEDSSIYLCSVGNAGGAETQYFGPGTRLLVL.

Worth noting for this clonotype: A read error may produce the germline difference seen at one junction end. CDR3 region: CAAVGGLSFEQYF. CDR3 DNA sequence: TGTGCCGCCGTGGGGGGGCTTTCCTTCGAGCAGTACTTC. This chain uses TRBV10-3 with TRBJ2-7; TRBD2 is a possible D gene (7 bases). Germline CDR1 ENHRY, CDR2 SYGVKD. The CDR3 has 13 residues.

This clonotype was seen only a few times. V is TRBV7-9 and J is TRBJ2-2, with D tentatively TRBD1 or TRBD2 (5 bases each). V dropped 6 bases and J dropped 6 bases, with 11 bases sitting between them. CDR1 and CDR2 from the germline V gene are SEHNR and FQNEAQ (reference sequence). The CDR3 runs to 13 residues. The CDR3 region is CASRFGTAGELFF. CDR3 bases: TGTGCCAGCAGGTTTGGGACGGCCGGGGAGCTGTTTTTT. Looking up the rest from reference TRBV7-9 and TRBJ2-2 gives the full variable domain: DTGVSQNPRHKITKRGQNVTFRCDPISEHNRLYWYRQTLGQGPEFLTYFQNEAQLEKSRLLSDRFSAERPKGSFSTLEIQRTEQGDSAMYLCASRFGTAGELFFGEGSRLTVL.

This clonotype was counted between two and nine times. CDR3 amino acids: CASSPDTGLETQYF. The CDR3 region has the DNA TGTGCCAGCAGCCCCGATACAGGTTTAGAGACCCAGTACTTC. The rearrangement links TRBV5-6 to TRBJ2-5; TRBD1 might be the D (5 bases). From germline, CDR1 is SGHDT and CDR2 YYEEEE. The CDR3 consists of 14 residues. The V gene lost 4 bases and the J gene lost 4 bases, with 14 bases spanning the gap.

This clonotype was counted many times. The chain uses TRBV20-1 and TRBJ2-5; D uncertain. In germline, CDR1 is DFQATT, CDR2 SNEGSKA (reference sequence). Trimming shortened V by 6 bases and J by 5 bases, and 10 bases separated the two germline ends. This CDR3 is 11 amino acids long. CDR3 sequence (DNA): TGCAGTGCACAACTTGGCGAGACCCAGTACTTC. This gives the protein CSAQLGETQYF.

This clonotype was picked up many times. The chain links TRBV28 to TRBJ1-5; the D is unclear. Germline CDR1 and CDR2: MDHEN and SYDVKM. V lost 6 bases and J lost 3, with 18 bases in between. CDR3 length: 16 amino acids. The CDR3 coding sequence is TGTGCCAGCAGCTCCACCTATAAAGGGTACAATCAGCCCCAGCATTTT. Its protein is CASSSTYKGYNQPQHF. Drawing the rest from reference TRBV28 and TRBJ1-5, the complete variable domain is DVKVTQSSRYLVKRTGEKVFLECVQDMDHENMFWYRQDPGLGLRLIYFSYDVKMKEKGDIPEGYSVSREKKERFSLILESASTNQTSMYLCASSSTYKGYNQPQHFGDGTRLSIL.

The table lists this clonotype with many counts. V usage is TRBV7-2 and J usage is TRBJ2-7; TRBD1 agrees at 8 bases. CDR1 is SGHTA and CDR2 is FQGNSA in the germline V gene. This CDR3 has 16 amino acids. The junction had 9 bases not matched to a gene; V was cut back by 2 bases and J by 3 bases. The CDR3 DNA sequence: TGTGCCAGCAGCTTACGCTGGGACAGGATTTACTACGAGCAGTACTTC. It codes for CASSLRWDRIYYEQYF.

The V call is TRBV10-3, the J call TRBJ1-4; D remains ambiguous. Germline assignment: CDR1 ENHRY and CDR2 SYGVKD. This CDR3 spans 14 amino acids. Trimming cost V 10 bases and J 0 bases, with 12 bases left between them. CDR3 protein: CATGLDPTNEKLFF. In DNA form, the CDR3 reads TGTGCCACCGGCCTGGATCCAACTAATGAAAAACTGTTTTTT.

This clonotype came up many times. The chain links TRBV12-3 or TRBV12-4 to TRBJ1-3; no clear D. The V end was cut by 5 bases, the J end by 0 bases, with 5 bases between. The CDR3 runs 13 residues. This CDR3 reads CASSQYSGNTIYF. The CDR3 region has the DNA TGTGCCAGCAGTCAATACTCTGGAAACACCATATATTTT.

V gene TRBV10-3 combines with J gene TRBJ2-7; a possible D gene is TRBD1 (6 bases). The CDR3 is made up of 14 amino acids. The germline V gene has CDR1 ENHRY and CDR2 SYGVKD. V was shortened by 4 bases and J by 4 bases, with 14 bases between the two germline ends. CDR3 loop: CAISAYRTAYEQYF. In DNA, the CDR3 is TGTGCCATCAGTGCTTACCGGACAGCTTACGAGCAGTACTTC.

This clonotype was seen repeatedly, ten times or more. The CDR3 sequence is CASSEMMITEAFF. The CDR3 nucleotides are TGTGCCAGCAGCGAAATGATGATAACTGAAGCTTTCTTT. The chain has TRBV6-1 and TRBJ1-1; D is unclear. Between the trimmed V and J ends, which lost 6 bases and 5 bases, there was a span of 13 bases. CDR1 and CDR2 from the germline V gene are MNHNS and SASEGT. CDR3 length equals 13 residues.

The V gene is TRBV9, the J gene TRBJ1-1; 9 bases are shared with TRBD1. The germline V gene has CDR1 SGDLS and CDR2 YYNGEE. The CDR3 sequence is 18 residues long. The J segment lost 0 bases and the V segment lost 3 bases, leaving 12 bases of the junction unmatched. The CDR3 is CASSGGLDRGSLNTEAFF. In DNA form, the CDR3 reads TGTGCCAGCAGCGGGGGGCTGGACAGGGGATCCCTGAACACTGAAGCTTTCTTT.

The chain links TRBV4-1 to TRBJ2-5; 8 nucleotides match TRBD1. Germline V gene lookup returns CDR1 MGHRA and CDR2 YSYEKL. The CDR3 contains 15 residues. J gave up 5 bases and V 4 bases, and 9 bases lay outside the gene matches. Here the CDR3 reads CASSPLQGEMETQYF. The CDR3 DNA is TGCGCCAGCAGCCCACTACAGGGGGAGATGGAGACCCAGTACTTC.

In its sample, this clonotype was seen many times. The J gene is TRBJ2-1, the V gene TRBV28; D is possibly TRBD1 or TRBD2 (5 bases each). The CDR3 spans 10 residues. From germline, CDR1 is MDHEN and CDR2 SYDVKM. The ends were cut back, 10 bases at V and 7 bases at J, with 8 bases in the middle. As DNA, the CDR3 is TGTGCCATCTGGGGGAATGAGCAGTTCTTC. Protein product: CAIWGNEQFF.

This clonotype showed up many times. The rearrangement links TRBV6-1 to TRBJ1-5; TRBD1 aligns across 9 bases. Germline lookup yields CDR1 MNHNS and CDR2 SASEGT. The V and J ends lost 6 bases and 1 base, in that order; junction bases with no gene match: 1. The CDR3 extends over 14 amino acids. CDR3 sequence (DNA): TGTGCCAGCAGGGGACAGGGAAGCAATCAGCCCCAGCATTTT. This translates into CASRGQGSNQPQHF.

This clonotype occurred many times. CDR3 in amino acids: CASSTGAETQYF. For the CDR3, the DNA is TGTGCCAGCAGCACAGGGGCAGAGACCCAGTACTTC. The rearrangement links TRBV12-3 or TRBV12-4 to TRBJ2-5; 7 nucleotides match TRBD1. The CDR3 sequence is 12 residues long. J lost 4 bases, V lost 6 bases, and 2 bases had no gene match.